This entry lists 25 T cell receptor beta chains sequenced from one sample in a study of T cell responses to AZD1222 COVID-19 vaccine. Some clones are missing from TCRdb's copy, which holds only in-frame ones; the method was immunoSEQ multiplex PCR. The sample carries around 150,000 clones, roughly 92% recorded once. Sequenced material: peripheral blood, taken on day 0 of AZD1222 vaccination. Receptor source: an adult in good health.

The chain carries TRBV5-4 and TRBJ2-5; D is undetermined. V lost 1 base and J lost 4, with 5 bases in between. This CDR3 has 12 residues. The germline V gene has CDR1 SGHNT and CDR2 YYREEE (reference sequence). The CDR3: CASSLSRETQYF. The CDR3 bases are TGTGCCAGCAGCTTGTCGAGAGAGACCCAGTACTTC.

V gene TRBV3-1 (or the pseudogene TRBV3-2) combines with J gene TRBJ1-5, with D hard to call. The germline V gene encodes CDR1 LGHDT and CDR2 YNNKEL (reference sequence). V lost 6 bases to trimming and J lost 3 bases, with 9 bases between them. This CDR3 region has 13 residues. The CDR3 loop reads CASSKQVNQPQHF. The CDR3 DNA follows: TGTGCCAGCAGTAAGCAGGTCAATCAGCCCCAGCATTTT.

The chain joins TRBV2 to TRBJ1-6; unclear D gene. V dropped 1 base and J dropped 4 bases, with 14 bases sitting between them. The CDR3 length is 17 residues. The germline CDR1 and CDR2 sequences are SNHLY and FYNNEI. The CDR3 nucleotides are TGTGCCAGCAGTGAAGTCCGTCCGGGCCTATATAATTCACCCCTCCACTTT. It codes for CASSEVRPGLYNSPLHF.

The chain carries TRBV5-3 and TRBJ1-6, with D perhaps TRBD1 (6 bases). TRBV5-3 has ORF status, its function being uncertain. This CDR3 spans 17 amino acids. V shed 4 bases and J shed 0 bases, with 14 bases lying between them. For the CDR3, the DNA is TGTGCCAGAAGCCCTGAGGACAGCAGCTCCTATAATTCACCCCTCCACTTT. Residues: CARSPEDSSSYNSPLHF.

The V gene is TRBV7-3, the J gene TRBJ2-7, with a possible D match to TRBD1 (7 bases). Germline-derived CDR1 and CDR2 are SGHTA and FQGTGA. The CDR3 runs 15 residues. Trimming stripped 5 bases from V and 5 bases from J, with 19 bases between. CDR3 DNA sequence: TGTGCCAGCAGCCCCCAGGGGGGCTCGCCCCACGAGCAGTACTTC. Translated, it gives CASSPQGGSPHEQYF. Together with reference TRBV7-3 and TRBJ2-7, the CDR3 gives the full variable domain: GAGVSQTPSNKVTEKGKYVELRCDPISGHTALYWYRQSLGQGPEFLIYFQGTGAADDSGLPNDRFFAVRPEGSVSTLKIQRTERGDSAVYLCASSPQGGSPHEQYFGPGTRLTVT.

The chain has TRBV7-9 and TRBJ2-2; D ambiguous. Trimming cost V 4 bases and J 2 bases, with 11 bases left between them. This CDR3 has 15 amino acids. The V gene's germline CDR1 is SEHNR and CDR2 FQNEAQ (reference sequence). The CDR3 spells CASSSSADNTGELFF. DNA of the CDR3: TGTGCCAGCAGCTCGTCCGCGGACAACACCGGGGAGCTGTTTTTT.

The CDR3 DNA is TGTGCCAGCAGCTTGACAGCTGTCCCCTCTGGAAACACCATATATTTT. Protein sequence: CASSLTAVPSGNTIYF. The genes are TRBV7-9 and TRBJ1-3; the D gene is possibly TRBD1 (5 bases). The length of the CDR3 is 16 residues. Germline V CDR1 and CDR2: SEHNR, FQNEAQ (reference sequence). Trimming took off 3 bases at V and 0 bases at J, with 12 bases between the two ends.

The chain joins TRBV5-4 to TRBJ1-2; 8 nucleotides line up with TRBD1. Trimming removed 4 bases from V and 4 bases from J; junction bases left unmatched: 3. This CDR3 has 13 amino acids. CDR1 and CDR2 from the germline V gene are SGHNT and YYREEE (reference sequence). The CDR3 sequence is CASSQDRAYGYTF. For the CDR3, the DNA is TGTGCCAGCAGCCAGGACAGGGCCTATGGCTACACCTTC.

V gene TRBV5-1 combines with J gene TRBJ1-1; D may be TRBD1 (5 bases). The CDR3 runs 15 residues. Germline V lookup: CDR1 SGHRS, CDR2 YFSETQ. Trimming took off 1 base at V and 0 bases at J, with 10 bases between the two ends. CDR3 amino acids: CASSLWGDMNTEAFF. Written as DNA, the CDR3 is TGCGCCAGCAGCTTGTGGGGGGATATGAACACTGAAGCTTTCTTT.

The J gene is TRBJ2-1, the V gene TRBV25-1; 11 bases agree with TRBD2. CDR3 length: 15 amino acids. The V segment lost 2 bases and the J segment 5 bases; nucleotides outside the gene matches: 2. The V gene's germline CDR1 is MGHDK and CDR2 SYGVNS. The CDR3 is CASSEPGLADNEQFF. CDR3 bases: TGTGCCAGCAGTGAACCGGGACTAGCGGACAATGAGCAGTTCTTC.

This chain links TRBV30 with TRBJ1-4; 9 bases line up with TRBD1. The V segment lost 0 bases and the J segment 7 bases; nucleotides outside the gene matches: 3. Germline assignment: CDR1 GTSNPN and CDR2 SVGIG (reference sequence). The CDR3 has 14 residues. CDR3 amino acids: CAWSVRTGVEKLFF. CDR3 sequence (DNA): TGTGCCTGGAGTGTAAGGACAGGGGTTGAAAAACTGTTTTTT.

J is TRBJ2-1 and V is TRBV19; perhaps D is TRBD1 or TRBD2 (5 bases each). The CDR3 is 15 amino acids. Trimming shortened V by 7 bases and J by 1 base, and 14 bases separated the two germline ends. Germline V lookup: CDR1 LNHDA, CDR2 SQIVND (reference sequence). CDR3: CASTPGAQSYNEQFF. CDR3 nucleotide sequence: TGTGCCAGTACCCCCGGGGCTCAGTCCTACAATGAGCAGTTCTTC.

The chain couples TRBV5-1 to TRBJ2-5; D may be TRBD2 (6 bases). The CDR3 sequence is 15 residues long. The V gene's germline CDR1 is SGHRS and CDR2 YFSETQ. V dropped 0 bases and J dropped 1 base, with 10 bases sitting between them. In nucleotides, the CDR3 is TGCGCCAGCAGCTTGGTGGGACTTACCCAAGAGACCCAGTACTTC. Residues: CASSLVGLTQETQYF.

The chain recombines TRBV7-8 with TRBJ1-3, with D possibly matching TRBD1 (5 bases). Per the germline V gene, CDR1 is SGHVS and CDR2 is FQNEAQ. V was shortened by 5 bases and J by 8 bases, with 16 bases between the two germline ends. The CDR3 covers 14 residues. CDR3 protein: CASSQGHSSYTIYF. DNA for the CDR3: TGTGCCAGCAGCCAGGGCCACAGTTCGTACACCATATATTTT. Supplemented by reference TRBV7-8 and TRBJ1-3, the full variable domain reads GAGVSQSPRYKVAKRGQDVALRCDPISGHVSLFWYQQALGQGPEFLTYFQNEAQLDKSGLPSDRFFAERPEGSVSTLKIQRTQQEDSAVYLCASSQGHSSYTIYFGEGSWLTVV.

CDR3 sequence (DNA): TGCGCCAGCAGCTACCTGGGACAGGGGGATTCACCCCTCCACTTT. As protein: CASSYLGQGDSPLHF. The J gene is TRBJ1-6, the V gene TRBV5-1, with TRBD1 matching over 11 bases. Germline loops: CDR1 SGHRS, CDR2 YFSETQ. V lost 3 bases, J lost 8 bases, and 4 bases stayed unmatched. CDR3 size: 15 residues.

This clone was seen only once. J is TRBJ1-5 and V is TRBV19; 7 bases are shared with TRBD1. This CDR3 comprises 18 residues. Germline assignment: CDR1 LNHDA and CDR2 SQIVND (reference sequence). The V gene end was trimmed by 5 bases and the J gene end by 0 bases; junction bases not matched to a gene: 13. CDR3 protein: CASSLEGARVYSNQPQHF. CDR3 DNA: TGTGCCAGTAGTTTGGAGGGGGCGAGGGTATATAGCAATCAGCCCCAGCATTTT. Drawing the rest from reference TRBV19 and TRBJ1-5, the complete variable domain is DGGITQSPKYLFRKEGQNVTLSCEQNLNHDAMYWYRQDPGQGLRLIYYSQIVNDFQKGDIAEGYSVSREKKESFPLTVTSAQKNPTAFYLCASSLEGARVYSNQPQHFGDGTRLSIL.

The chain recombines TRBV3-1 (or the pseudogene TRBV3-2) with TRBJ1-2; TRBD1 might be the D (5 bases). This CDR3 is built from 16 residues. Germline-derived CDR1 and CDR2 are LGHDT and YNNKEL (reference sequence). Trimming left V 3 bases short and J 0 bases short, with 14 bases between. The CDR3 bases are TGTGCCAGCAGCCAGGGGCAGGGACCGGCTAACTATGGCTACACCTTC. It translates to CASSQGQGPANYGYTF.

The chain combines TRBV21-1 with TRBJ1-6; the table's D call, TRBD1, was not checked against the DNA. TRBV21-1 is described as a pseudogene. The CDR3 runs to 14 residues. The CDR3 reads CASCRGGSDSPLHF. The CDR3 DNA reads as TGTGCCAGCTGTAGAGGGGGCAGTGATTCACCCCTCCACTTT.

The chain combines TRBV4-1 with TRBJ1-1, with 10 nucleotides matching TRBD1. The ends lost 4 bases at V and 6 bases at J; junction bases unmatched: 5. This CDR3 region has 14 residues. Germline lookup yields CDR1 MGHRA and CDR2 YSYEKL. The CDR3 region is CASSPRDRGSEAFF. DNA of the CDR3: TGCGCCAGCAGCCCCCGGGACAGGGGATCTGAAGCTTTCTTT.

This chain connects TRBV28 to TRBJ1-2; D unresolved. V was clipped by 6 bases and J by 6 bases, with 14 bases between them. Germline V CDR1 and CDR2: MDHEN, SYDVKM. The CDR3 has 13 amino acids. The DNA for the CDR3 is TGTGCCAGCAGGGCAGCCCTGACTGATGGCTACACCTTC. This encodes CASRAALTDGYTF.

J is TRBJ2-1 and V is TRBV9; tentatively, D is TRBD2 (5 bases). Germline CDR1 SGDLS, CDR2 YYNGEE. This CDR3 comprises 13 residues. The V gene lost 4 bases and the J gene lost 7 bases, with 12 bases spanning the gap. The CDR3 reads CASSPRGGNEQFF. DNA for the CDR3: TGTGCCAGCAGCCCTCGGGGTGGAAATGAGCAGTTCTTC.

The J gene is TRBJ2-5, the V gene TRBV7-6; 9 bases align to TRBD2. The CDR3 extends over 17 amino acids. Trimming cost V 3 bases and J 5 bases; bases outside gene matches: 13. CDR1 and CDR2 (germline): SGHVS, FNYEAQ. This CDR3 is CASSFPIAGDSRETQYF. DNA for the CDR3: TGTGCCAGCAGCTTCCCCATAGCGGGAGACTCCAGGGAGACCCAGTACTTC.

This sequence joins TRBV11-2 and TRBJ1-6, with no clear D. V lost 2 bases and J lost 13, with 21 bases in between. The CDR3 totals 16 residues. Germline V gene data show CDR1 as SGHAT and CDR2 as FQNNGV. CDR3 sequence (DNA): TGTGCCAGCAGCTTATTAGGACGGAGCGTCGGAACGCCCCTCCACTTT. Protein: CASSLLGRSVGTPLHF.

This clone was detected a few times. The CDR3 spells CASSGTATYEQYF. CDR3 DNA: TGTGCCAGCAGTGGGACGGCAACCTACGAGCAGTACTTC. V gene TRBV28 combines with J gene TRBJ2-7; perhaps D is TRBD1 or TRBD2 (5 bases each). V was cut by 5 bases and J by 2 bases, with 10 bases left in between. The CDR3 has 13 amino acids. Germline-derived CDR1 and CDR2 are MDHEN and SYDVKM.

This chain uses TRBV6-5 with TRBJ2-3; 7 bases agree with TRBD1. Germline CDR1 reads MNHEY; CDR2 reads SVGAGI. V was pared by 8 bases and J by 3 bases, with 11 bases of the junction left unmatched. CDR3 size: 15 residues. CDR3 nucleotides: TGTGCCAGCGGATTGAGACAGGGCAGGACAGATACGCAGTATTTT. This codes for CASGLRQGRTDTQYF.